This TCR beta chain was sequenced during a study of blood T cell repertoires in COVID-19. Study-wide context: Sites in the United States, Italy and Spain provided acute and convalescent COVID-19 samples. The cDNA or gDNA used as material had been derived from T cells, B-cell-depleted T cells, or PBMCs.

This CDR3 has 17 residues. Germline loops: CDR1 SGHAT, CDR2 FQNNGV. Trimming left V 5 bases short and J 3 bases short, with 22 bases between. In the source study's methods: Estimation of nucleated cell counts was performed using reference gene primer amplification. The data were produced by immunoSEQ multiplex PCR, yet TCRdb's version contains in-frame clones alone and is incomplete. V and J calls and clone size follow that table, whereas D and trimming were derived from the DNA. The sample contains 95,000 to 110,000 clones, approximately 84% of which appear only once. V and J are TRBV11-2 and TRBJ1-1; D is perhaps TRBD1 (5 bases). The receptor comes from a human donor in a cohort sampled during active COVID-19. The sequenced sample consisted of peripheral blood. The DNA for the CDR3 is TGTGCCAGCAGCACCCGACAGCTGAAGCGGGAGGACACTGAAGCTTTCTTT. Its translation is CASSTRQLKREDTEAFF.